The 14 T cell receptor beta chains in this list originate from one sample, sequenced in a study of T-cell memory formation after mild COVID-19. TCRdb fed the 5' RACE reads into MiXCR, producing one record per CDR3 protein. The sample holds approximately 450,000 distinct CDR3 sequences; 15% to 20% are singletons and the top ten take roughly an eighth. The specimen was PBMCs or a T cell subset sorted from them (not recorded which). Receptors were obtained from an adult woman who had mild COVID-19 (a few samples of this study predate the infection). Cell type and time point are not known.

The table lists this clonotype with a few counts. The chain is built from TRBV30 and TRBJ2-1; 10 bases are shared with TRBD2. The junction had 5 bases not matched to a gene; V was cut back by 1 base and J by 2 bases. Per the germline V gene, CDR1 is GTSNPN and CDR2 is SVGIG (reference sequence). There are 16 residues in the CDR3. The CDR3 here is CAWSEAGLAAYNEQFF. DNA of the CDR3: TGTGCCTGGAGTGAAGCTGGACTAGCGGCCTACAATGAGCAGTTCTTC. The full variable domain, its missing parts supplied by reference TRBV30 and TRBJ2-1, is SQTIHQWPATLVQPVGSPLSLECTVEGTSNPNLYWYRQAAGRGLQLLFYSVGIGQISSEVPQNLSASRPQDRQFILSSKKLLLSDSGFYLCAWSEAGLAAYNEQFFGPGTRLTVL.

This clonotype was counted many times. The chain has TRBV3-1 and TRBJ2-3; a possible D gene is TRBD2 (6 bases). CDR3 size: 14 residues. The V end was cut by 0 bases, the J end by 5 bases, with 9 bases between. CDR1 and CDR2 (germline): LGHDT, YNNKEL (reference sequence). The CDR3: CASSQDLGRDTQYF. The CDR3 coding sequence is TGTGCCAGCAGCCAAGACCTCGGGAGAGATACGCAGTATTTT.

This clonotype appeared a few times. The chain has TRBV6-5 and TRBJ2-7; unclear D gene. This CDR3 comprises 14 residues. V was trimmed by 2 bases and J by 4 bases, leaving 12 bases between them. Germline V lookup: CDR1 MNHEY, CDR2 SVGAGI. CDR3 in amino acids: CASSYMAGPYEQYF. In DNA, the CDR3 is TGTGCCAGCAGTTACATGGCTGGCCCATACGAGCAGTACTTC.

This clonotype has only a few counts. This chain uses TRBV5-6 with TRBJ2-7, with D hard to call. CDR3 length: 16 residues. V was shortened by 4 bases and J by 0 bases, with 17 bases between the two germline ends. CDR1 and CDR2 from the germline V gene are SGHDT and YYEEEE. The chain's CDR3 is CASSVPTLEVSYEQYF. CDR3 nucleotide sequence: TGTGCCAGCAGCGTCCCGACCCTTGAGGTCTCCTACGAGCAGTACTTC. Full variable domain (outside the CDR3, taken from reference TRBV5-6 and TRBJ2-7): DAGVTQSPTHLIKTRGQQVTLRCSPKSGHDTVSWYQQALGQGPQFIFQYYEEEERQRGNFPDRFSGHQFPNYSSELNVNALLLGDSALYLCASSVPTLEVSYEQYFGPGTRLTVT.

This clonotype occurred a few times. The J gene is TRBJ2-3, the V gene TRBV5-1; 9 positions match TRBD2. Unmatched junction bases numbered 11, after V lost 2 bases and J lost 4 bases. The germline CDR1 and CDR2 sequences are SGHRS and YFSETQ. The CDR3 sequence is 17 residues long. The chain's CDR3 is CASSFPPGAGGPDTQYF. The CDR3 DNA sequence: TGCGCCAGCAGCTTCCCTCCGGGGGCGGGGGGGCCAGATACGCAGTATTTT. Combining the CDR3 with reference TRBV5-1 and TRBJ2-3 gives the whole variable domain KAGVTQTPRYLIKTRGQQVTLSCSPISGHRSVSWYQQTPGQGLQFLFEYFSETQRNKGNFPGRFSGRQFSNSRSEMNVSTLELGDSALYLCASSFPPGAGGPDTQYFGPGTRLTVL.

This clonotype has a handful of counts. V is TRBV6-5 and J is TRBJ1-1, with D tentatively TRBD1 (6 bases). Germline lookup yields CDR1 MNHEY and CDR2 SVGAGI. The CDR3 sequence is 14 residues long. V shed 5 bases and J shed 1 base, with 11 bases lying between them. The CDR3 DNA reads TGTGCCAGCAGTCCGGGACACAAGAACACTGAAGCTTTCTTT. It encodes CASSPGHKNTEAFF.

The sample holds a few counts of this clonotype. V and J are TRBV18 and TRBJ2-2; unclear D gene. Germline V gives CDR1 KGHSH, CDR2 LQKENI. This CDR3 spans 16 amino acids. V lost 4 bases and J lost 2, with 14 bases in between. The DNA of the CDR3 is TGTGCCAGCTCACACCGACCAGGAGAAAACACCGGGGAGCTGTTTTTT. It specifies CASSHRPGENTGELFF.

The rearrangement joins TRBV5-5 to TRBJ2-7; TRBD1 aligns across 7 bases. Losses at the gene ends were 0 bases for V and 10 bases for J; bases not matched to a gene: 10. Germline CDR1 and CDR2: SGHKS and YYEKEE (reference sequence). The CDR3 consists of 14 residues. CDR3 protein: CASSLARDRGIQYF. CDR3 coding DNA: TGTGCCAGCAGCTTGGCCAGGGACAGAGGCATACAGTACTTC.

This clonotype has just a few counts. The rearrangement joins TRBV4-1 to TRBJ2-5, with D perhaps matching TRBD1 (7 bases). V lost 4 bases and J lost 2, with 17 bases in between. The CDR3 sequence is 16 residues long. Germline CDR1 is MGHRA and CDR2 is YSYEKL. Here the CDR3 DNA reads TGCGCCAGCAGCCGAGGGGGCAGGACTATTCAAGAGACCCAGTACTTC. Protein sequence: CASSRGGRTIQETQYF.

The sample holds a few counts of this clonotype. One end of the junction varies from germline; a read error may be responsible. The rearrangement joins TRBV4-1 to TRBJ2-7, with a possible D match to TRBD1 (6 bases). The CDR3 contains 15 residues. Germline loops: CDR1 MGHRA, CDR2 YSYEKL. The CDR3 DNA is TGCGCCAGCAGTCAAGCCGGAAGGGGGATCTACGAGCAGTACTTC. It encodes CASSQAGRGIYEQYF.

The J gene is TRBJ1-2, the V gene TRBV20-1, with D perhaps TRBD1 (6 bases). Germline values: CDR1 DFQATT, CDR2 SNEGSKA (reference sequence). Deletions cut 0 bases from V and 6 bases from J, with 17 bases between. The CDR3 runs 15 residues. In DNA form, the CDR3 reads TGCAGTGCTAGAGAAGCGGGCAGGGGAGTTGATGGCTACACCTTC. It is translated as CSAREAGRGVDGYTF.

This clonotype occurred a few times. The CDR3 sequence: CASSYGGTANEKLFF. CDR3 DNA: TGTGCCAGCAGTTACGGGGGTACAGCTAATGAAAAACTGTTTTTT. This chain joins TRBV6-5 and TRBJ1-4, with a possible D match to TRBD1 (5 bases). Germline V gives CDR1 MNHEY, CDR2 SVGAGI. V was pared by 2 bases and J by 3 bases, with 10 bases between. The CDR3 consists of 15 residues.

This clonotype was counted between two and nine times. The V gene is TRBV3-1, the J gene TRBJ1-2; D uncertain. Germline V gene sequence: CDR1 LGHDT, CDR2 YNNKEL (reference sequence). V was shortened by 1 base and J by 4 bases, with 7 bases between the two germline ends. The CDR3 loop spans 13 amino acids. In DNA, the CDR3 is TGTGCCAGCAGCCAAGCGGCAGCCTATGGCTACACCTTC. Translated, it gives CASSQAAAYGYTF.

The CDR3 region has the DNA TGTGCCACCCGCCCCCGGGGGTGGAGGGGGACAGATACGCAGTATTTT. This translates into CATRPRGWRGTDTQYF. V gene TRBV6-5 combines with J gene TRBJ2-3; D possibly matches TRBD1 or TRBD2 (6 bases each). With 10 bases removed from V and 3 bases from J, the gap between germline ends came to 23 bases. Germline loops: CDR1 MNHEY, CDR2 SVGAGI. CDR3 length equals 16 residues.